This T cell receptor beta chain comes out of a study of cytomegalovirus exposure and HLA in healthy donors. Points on this clone: Its matching antigen is unknown.

Study findings and constraints: The study labeled 170 or so TCR beta chains cytomegalovirus-associated. The study found most TCR sequences rare, yet found some public TCRs in many donors. High sensitivity and specificity were reportedly achieved when the classifier diagnosed cytomegalovirus status.

TCRdb's copy holds only in-frame clones and misses some; the assay was immunoSEQ multiplex PCR. The data show 250,000 or so clones, roughly 87% seen once. The TCR was taken from a man between 18 and 29 years old in good health and CMV-seropositive. Sequencing was carried out using PBMCs.

CDR3 region: CASSEGPGDRAYNEQFF. CDR3 DNA sequence: TGTGCCAGCAGCGAGGGGCCGGGGGACAGGGCCTACAATGAGCAGTTCTTC. The rearrangement joins TRBV9 to TRBJ2-1; TRBD1 agrees at 9 bases. The trim removed 3 bases at V and 2 bases at J, leaving 9 bases unmatched. The CDR3 is 17 amino acids. Per the germline V gene, CDR1 is SGDLS and CDR2 is YYNGEE.